This T cell receptor (beta chain) came from a study of blood T cell repertoires in COVID-19. Turning to the study itself: Specimens from acute and convalescent COVID-19 originated in the United States, Italy and Spain.

The CDR3 runs to 15 residues. Trimming cost V 2 bases and J 0 bases, with 7 bases left between them. Per the germline V gene, CDR1 is SGHTA and CDR2 is FQGTGA. Measured with immunoSEQ multiplex PCR; TCRdb has only the in-frame clones, and not every one. Among around 200,000 clones listed, about 85% were seen once. Sequences were obtained from peripheral blood. The clonotype comes from a woman older than 75 with acute or convalescent COVID-19. The chain is built from TRBV7-3 and TRBJ2-2; no clear D. CDR3 nucleotide sequence: TGTGCCAGCAGCTTAGGGCTGGCGAACACCGGGGAGCTGTTTTTT. Amino acids: CASSLGLANTGELFF.